These 15 T cell receptor beta chains were all obtained from the same sample, sequenced in a study of T-cell reconstitution after alpha-beta-depleted transplantation in children. Unique molecular identifiers were incorporated into the prepared TCRbeta library. TCRdb fed the PCR reads into MiXCR, producing one record per CDR3 protein. The sample records about 78,000 distinct CDR3 sequences, 14% being singletons. The specimen was PBMCs, mostly from graft donor cells, collected 180 days after TCRalphabeta/CD19-depleted stem cell transplant. The receptors come from a male patient aged 2-15 years who had a stem cell transplant for acute lymphoblastic leukemia, so the T cells may come from the graft donor.

In its sample, this clonotype was seen a few times. This chain uses TRBV25-1 with TRBJ2-5, with 12 bases fitting TRBD2. The ends lost 8 bases at V and 5 bases at J; junction bases unmatched: 6. This CDR3 is 14 amino acids long. Germline CDR1 MGHDK, CDR2 SYGVNS. CDR3 amino acids: CASGGTSGLETQYF. CDR3 DNA sequence: TGTGCCAGCGGCGGGACTAGCGGGTTGGAGACCCAGTACTTC.

The rearrangement joins TRBV20-1 to TRBJ1-5, with D possibly TRBD1 on 5 matching bases. The V end lost 2 bases, the J end lost 6 bases, and 17 bases lay between the germline ends. There are 15 residues in the CDR3. Germline CDR1 is DFQATT and CDR2 is SNEGSKA (reference sequence). In DNA form, the CDR3 reads TGCAGTGCTAGAATGGGGGAGGTCGGAAGTCAGCCCCAGCATTTT. It yields the protein CSARMGEVGSQPQHF.

Of note for this clonotype: A read error may produce the germline difference seen at one junction end. CDR3 sequence reads: CVSSPTGATETQYF. The CDR3 region has the DNA TGTGTCAGCAGTCCCACGGGGGCGACGGAGACCCAGTACTTC. The chain links TRBV25-1 to TRBJ2-5; D could derive from TRBD1 or TRBD2 (6 bases each). The CDR3 covers 14 residues. Germline CDR1 is MGHDK and CDR2 is SYGVNS.

This rearrangement joins TRBV24-1 to TRBJ2-2; unclear D gene. V was clipped by 1 base and J by 0 bases, with 5 bases between them. The CDR3 consists of 15 residues. CDR1 is KGHDR, CDR2 SFDVKD, per germline. CDR3 in DNA: TGTGCCACCAGTGATTTTGGAGCGAACACCGGGGAGCTGTTTTTT. As protein: CATSDFGANTGELFF.

V is TRBV6-2 or TRBV6-3 and J is TRBJ2-7; 13 positions agree with TRBD2. This CDR3 has 18 residues. Unmatched junction bases numbered 8, after V lost 0 bases and J lost 3 bases. Germline loops: CDR1 MNHEY, CDR2 SVGEGT. CDR3 bases: TGTGCCAGCAGTTACTCGCCGACTAGCGGGGGGCCCTTCTACGAGCAGTACTTC. It codes for CASSYSPTSGGPFYEQYF.

The V and J genes are TRBV6-2 or TRBV6-3 and TRBJ1-5; D remains ambiguous. V was pared by 6 bases and J by 5 bases, with 8 bases between. This CDR3 is 12 amino acids long. CDR1 is MNHEY, CDR2 SVGEGT, per germline. Here the CDR3 reads CASRVGYQPQHF. The CDR3 DNA sequence: TGTGCCAGCAGAGTCGGGTATCAGCCCCAGCATTTT.

The chain joins TRBV27 to TRBJ1-2; D is undetermined. CDR1 and CDR2 (germline): MNHEY, SMNVEV (reference sequence). There are 13 residues in the CDR3. The ends were cut back, 0 bases at V and 7 bases at J, with 9 bases in the middle. CDR3 amino acids: CASSLSRKAGYTF. The CDR3 bases are TGTGCCAGCAGTTTATCGAGAAAGGCTGGCTACACCTTC.

This rearrangement joins TRBV11-2 to TRBJ1-1; D gene uncertain. The CDR3 sequence is 12 residues long. Germline CDR1 reads SGHAT; CDR2 reads FQNNGV. Trimming left V 3 bases short and J 5 bases short, with 7 bases between. CDR3 DNA: TGTGCCAGCAGCTTCGGGGTGACTGAAGCTTTCTTT. Its protein product is CASSFGVTEAFF.

This clonotype was observed a handful of times. J is TRBJ2-2 and V is TRBV5-1, with no clear D. In germline, CDR1 is SGHRS, CDR2 YFSETQ. Trimming cost V 0 bases and J 6 bases, with 15 bases left between them. This CDR3 comprises 16 residues. This CDR3 is CASSLEALRSAGELFF. Here the CDR3 DNA reads TGCGCCAGCAGCTTGGAAGCCCTCAGGAGCGCCGGGGAGCTGTTTTTT.

The chain has TRBV29-1 and TRBJ1-2; TRBD1 is a possible D gene (5 bases). Germline values: CDR1 SQVTM, CDR2 ANQGSEA. V gave up 4 bases and J gave up 3 bases, with 12 bases separating them. This CDR3 has 13 residues. CDR3 protein: CSVGEGPYYGYTF. Written as DNA, the CDR3 is TGCAGCGTTGGAGAGGGACCCTACTATGGCTACACCTTC.

The chain uses TRBV20-1 and TRBJ2-4, with D possibly matching TRBD2 (6 bases). The V gene lost 5 bases and the J gene lost 0 bases, with 14 bases spanning the gap. Germline V gene data show CDR1 as DFQATT and CDR2 as SNEGSKA (reference sequence). The CDR3 contains 15 residues. The CDR3 here is CSALRPAGAKNIQYF. The CDR3, as DNA: TGCAGTGCTCTACGCCCAGCGGGAGCCAAAAACATTCAGTACTTC.

V and J are TRBV6-1 and TRBJ1-1; D is unresolved. V was shortened by 6 bases and J by 1 base, with 9 bases between the two germline ends. Germline V lookup: CDR1 MNHNS, CDR2 SASEGT. The CDR3 consists of 13 residues. The CDR3 loop is CASRTWENTEAFF. CDR3 DNA: TGTGCCAGCAGGACGTGGGAGAACACTGAAGCTTTCTTT.

This clonotype has a handful of counts. The J gene is TRBJ1-1, the V gene TRBV2; no definite D call. The germline V gene encodes CDR1 SNHLY and CDR2 FYNNEI. The CDR3 runs 13 residues. V gave up 7 bases and J gave up 5 bases, with 14 bases separating them. CDR3: CASIQQSGTEAFF. As DNA, the CDR3 is TGTGCCAGCATTCAACAGTCTGGGACTGAAGCTTTCTTT.

This clonotype was found a few times. The chain has TRBV20-1 and TRBJ2-5; D not certain. The ends were cut back, 0 bases at V and 4 bases at J, with 18 bases in the middle. CDR1 and CDR2 (germline): DFQATT, SNEGSKA (reference sequence). The CDR3 contains 16 residues. Here the CDR3 DNA reads TGCAGTGCTAGAGATCTCGGTGCCCCCGAGGTAGAGACCCAGTACTTC. Translation gives CSARDLGAPEVETQYF.

This clonotype was seen ten or more times. The CDR3 is CAITRGPGELFF. Here the CDR3 DNA reads TGTGCCATCACGCGGGGGCCCGGGGAGCTGTTTTTT. This chain joins TRBV10-3 and TRBJ2-2; D perhaps matches TRBD2 (7 bases). Germline loops: CDR1 ENHRY, CDR2 SYGVKD. The CDR3 covers 12 residues. Trimming shortened V by 7 bases and J by 6 bases, and 9 bases separated the two germline ends.